These T cell receptor beta chains were read from a single sample in a study of T cell repertoires in cytomegalovirus infection. For these receptors, no antigen is known. One entry per CDR3 protein results from TCRdb running MiXCR on the reads. The sample consists of 370,000 or so distinct CDR3 sequences, about 35% of them appearing once. This sample comprised cultured PBMCs, obtained from culture after CMV antigen stimulation. These receptors came from a human donor in good health (CMV status not recorded). Some clones in this sample may be carry-over from other donors' samples. Both conserved end residues are part of each CDR3. The order of the fields is D gene, V gene, J gene, clone size, CDR3 protein, CDR3 DNA. A D gene is named only where the DNA matches it firmly. Some rows have no size entry. The others give once, few or many, or a class for an expanded clone.

>-|TRBV7-8|TRBJ2-1|many
CASSLGPRIYSYNEQFF
TGTGCCAGCAGCTTAGGTCCTAGAATATATTCCTACAATGAGCAGTTCTTC
>TRBD2|TRBV7-6|TRBJ2-1|many
CASSRTSGSYNEQFF
TGTGCCAGCAGCCGGACTAGCGGGAGCTACAATGAGCAGTTCTTC
>-|TRBV28|TRBJ2-1|few
CASSFRETSTYNEQFF
TGTGCCAGCAGTTTCAGGGAAACTAGTACCTACAATGAGCAGTTCTTC
>-|TRBV20-1|TRBJ2-5|-
CSASYGGRETQYF
TGCAGTGCTAGCTATGGAGGGAGGGAGACCCAGTACTTC
>-|TRBV3-1|TRBJ2-1|-
CASSQNLRNEQFF
TGTGCCAGCAGCCAAAATCTCCGTAATGAGCAGTTCTTC
>-|TRBV7-2|TRBJ1-6|-
CASTSNAVYNSPLHF
TGTGCCAGCACCTCTAATGCGGTCTATAATTCACCCCTCCACTTT
>TRBD2|TRBV19|TRBJ2-3|-
CASSPGGRAGDTQYF
TGTGCCAGTAGTCCGGGCGGGAGGGCCGGAGATACGCAGTATTTT
>-|TRBV6-1|TRBJ1-4|-
CASSSTGDATNEKLFF
TGTGCCAGCAGTTCGACAGGCGATGCAACTAATGAAAAACTGTTTTTT
>TRBD1|TRBV12-3/TRBV12-4|TRBJ1-4|once
CASIDRGGTNEKLFF
TGTGCCAGCATTGACAGGGGCGGAACTAATGAAAAACTGTTTTTT
>-|TRBV6-5|TRBJ2-5|-
CASSHRETQYF
TGTGCCAGCAGCCATCGGGAGACCCAGTACTTC
>-|TRBV12-3/TRBV12-4|TRBJ1-2|-
CASSPQTVYGYTF
TGTGCCAGCAGTCCCCAGACAGTCTATGGCTACACCTTC
>-|TRBV15|TRBJ1-5|-
CATSRDPGGGQPQHF
TGTGCCACCAGCAGAGATCCCGGGGGCGGCCAGCCCCAGCATTTT